This entry is about one T cell receptor beta chain. The antigen remains unidentified. Libraries were prepared by immunoSEQ multiplex PCR; TCRdb keeps only in-frame clonotypes and omits some of them. The table records some 680,000 clones, 55% to 85% of them present only once. This sample is part of a study of shared clonotypes between healthy human individuals. Study-wide points: Relative to their counterparts shared across all four donors, non-shared clonotypes exhibited diminished generation probabilities.

This CDR3 region has 16 residues. Trimming took off 2 bases at V and 1 base at J, with 12 bases between the two ends. Looked up from germline, CDR1 is MGHRA and CDR2 is YSYEKL. The sample was memory CD4+ T cells sorted from blood. Documented subset: CD45RA-negative fraction. This chain uses TRBV4-1 with TRBJ1-5, with D uncertain. This receptor was taken from a woman aged 25 to 39 in good health. The DNA of the CDR3 is TGCGCCAGCAGCCAAACTTTCGGGCCGAGCAATCAGCCCCAGCATTTT. The encoded protein is CASSQTFGPSNQPQHF.